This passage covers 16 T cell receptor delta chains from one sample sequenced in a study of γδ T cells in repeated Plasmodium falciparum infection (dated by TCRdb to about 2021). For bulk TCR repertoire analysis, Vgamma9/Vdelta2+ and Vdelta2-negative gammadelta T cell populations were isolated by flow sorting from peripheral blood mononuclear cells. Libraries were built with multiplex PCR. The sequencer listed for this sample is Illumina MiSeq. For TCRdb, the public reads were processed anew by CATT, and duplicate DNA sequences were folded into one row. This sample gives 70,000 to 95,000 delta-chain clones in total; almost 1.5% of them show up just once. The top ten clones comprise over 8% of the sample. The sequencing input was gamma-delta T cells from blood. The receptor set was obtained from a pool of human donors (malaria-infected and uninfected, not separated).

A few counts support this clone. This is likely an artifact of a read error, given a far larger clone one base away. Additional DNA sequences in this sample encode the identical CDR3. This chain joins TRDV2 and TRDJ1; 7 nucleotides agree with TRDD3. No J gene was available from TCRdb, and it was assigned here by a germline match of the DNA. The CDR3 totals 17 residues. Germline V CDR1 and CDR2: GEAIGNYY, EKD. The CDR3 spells CACDQLKTRGILDKLIF. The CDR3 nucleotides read TGCGCCTGTGACCAACTAAAAACCCGGGGGATTCTCGATAAACTCATCTTT.

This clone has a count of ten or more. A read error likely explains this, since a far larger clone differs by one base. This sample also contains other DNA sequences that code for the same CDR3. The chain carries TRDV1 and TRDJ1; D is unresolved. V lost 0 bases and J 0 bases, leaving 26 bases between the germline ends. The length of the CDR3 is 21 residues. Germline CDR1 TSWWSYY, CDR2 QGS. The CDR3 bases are TGTGCTCTTGGGGAACTAGCGGTGGCGGGGTCCTCAAGGTGGTACACCGATAAACTCATCTTT. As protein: CALGELAVAGSSRWYTDKLIF.

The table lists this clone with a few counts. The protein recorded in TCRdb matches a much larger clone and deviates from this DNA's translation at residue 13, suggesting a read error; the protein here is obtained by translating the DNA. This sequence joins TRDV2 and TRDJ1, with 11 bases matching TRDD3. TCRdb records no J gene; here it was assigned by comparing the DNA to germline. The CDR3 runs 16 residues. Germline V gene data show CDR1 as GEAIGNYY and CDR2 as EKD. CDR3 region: CACDTDWGINGDELIF. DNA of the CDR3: TGTGCCTGTGACACCGACTGGGGGATAAACGGCGATGAACTCATCTTT.

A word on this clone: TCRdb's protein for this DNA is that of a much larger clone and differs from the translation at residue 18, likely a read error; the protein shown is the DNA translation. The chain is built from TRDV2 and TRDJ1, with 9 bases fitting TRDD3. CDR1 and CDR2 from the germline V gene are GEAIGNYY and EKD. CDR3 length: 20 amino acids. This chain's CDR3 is CACDRLLGDSLDRHTDKHIF. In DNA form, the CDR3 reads TGTGCCTGTGACAGACTGCTGGGGGATTCGCTAGACCGACACACCGATAAACACATCTTT.

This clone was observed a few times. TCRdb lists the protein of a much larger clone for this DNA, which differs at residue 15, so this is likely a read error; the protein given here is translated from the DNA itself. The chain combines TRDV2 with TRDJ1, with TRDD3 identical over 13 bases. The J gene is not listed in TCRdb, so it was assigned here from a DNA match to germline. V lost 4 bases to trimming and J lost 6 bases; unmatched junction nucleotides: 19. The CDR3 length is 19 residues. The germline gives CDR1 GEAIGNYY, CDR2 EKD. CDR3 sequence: CACEPFILGDTPGTNKLIF. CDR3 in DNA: TGTGCCTGTGAGCCCTTTATACTGGGGGATACGCCTGGGACCAATAAACTCATCTTT.

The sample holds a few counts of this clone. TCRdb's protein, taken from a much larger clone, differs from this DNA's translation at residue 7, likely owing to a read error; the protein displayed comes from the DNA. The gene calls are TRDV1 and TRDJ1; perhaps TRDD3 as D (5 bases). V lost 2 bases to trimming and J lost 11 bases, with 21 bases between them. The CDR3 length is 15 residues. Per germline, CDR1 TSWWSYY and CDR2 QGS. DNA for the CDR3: TGTGCTCTTGGGGAAACTACTCACAGGAGGGATCACCTCATCTTT. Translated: CALGETTHRRDHLIF.

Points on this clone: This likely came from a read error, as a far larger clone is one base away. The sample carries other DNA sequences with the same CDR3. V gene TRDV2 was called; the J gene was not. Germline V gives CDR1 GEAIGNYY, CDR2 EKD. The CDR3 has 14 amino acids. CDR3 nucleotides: TGTGCCTGTGACACCCCTTTTGTAGTTGGCGTACTTATCTTT. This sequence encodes CACDTPFVVGVLIF.

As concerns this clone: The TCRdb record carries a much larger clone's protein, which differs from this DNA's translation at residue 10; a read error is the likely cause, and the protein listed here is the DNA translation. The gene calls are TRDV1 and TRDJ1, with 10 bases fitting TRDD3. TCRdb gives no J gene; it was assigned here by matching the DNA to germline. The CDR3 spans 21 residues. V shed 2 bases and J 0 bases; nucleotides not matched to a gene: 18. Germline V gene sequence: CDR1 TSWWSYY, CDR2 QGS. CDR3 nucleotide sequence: TGTGCTCTTGGGGAATGCCACCTAGACTGCGGGGGATACGGGTACACCGATAAACTCATCTTT. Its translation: CALGECHLDCGGYGYTDKLIF.

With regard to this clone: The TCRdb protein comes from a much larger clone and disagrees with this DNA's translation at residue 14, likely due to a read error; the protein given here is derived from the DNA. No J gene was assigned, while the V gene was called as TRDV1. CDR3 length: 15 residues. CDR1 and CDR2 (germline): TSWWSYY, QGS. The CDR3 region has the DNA TGTGCTCTTGGGTCCTACTATCGTGGCACCGATAAACTCACCTTT. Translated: CALGSYYRGTDKLTF.

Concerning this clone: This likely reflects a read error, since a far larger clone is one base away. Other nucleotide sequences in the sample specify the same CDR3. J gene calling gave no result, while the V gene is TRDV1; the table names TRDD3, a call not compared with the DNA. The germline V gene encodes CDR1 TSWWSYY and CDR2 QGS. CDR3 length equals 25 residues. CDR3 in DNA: TGTGCTCTTGGGGAACTTTCCCTCCCCCTTTACTGGGGGATACGTGAACCGTTGTACACCGATAAACTCATCTTC. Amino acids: CALGELSLPLYWGIREPLYTDKLIF.

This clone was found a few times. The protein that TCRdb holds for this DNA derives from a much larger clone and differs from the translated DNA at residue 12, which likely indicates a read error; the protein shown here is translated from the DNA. The CDR3 here is CACDSPYWGIPSSWDTRQMFF. The DNA for the CDR3 is TGTGCCTGTGACTCGCCCTACTGGGGGATTCCTAGCTCCTGGGACACCCGACAGATGTTTTTC. The V gene is TRDV2, the J gene TRDJ3, with 10 positions matching TRDD3. TCRdb offers no J gene call, so here the DNA was matched to germline to obtain one. CDR3 size: 21 residues. Germline V gene sequence: CDR1 GEAIGNYY, CDR2 EKD. The junction had 13 bases not matched to a gene; V was cut back by 3 bases and J by 0 bases.

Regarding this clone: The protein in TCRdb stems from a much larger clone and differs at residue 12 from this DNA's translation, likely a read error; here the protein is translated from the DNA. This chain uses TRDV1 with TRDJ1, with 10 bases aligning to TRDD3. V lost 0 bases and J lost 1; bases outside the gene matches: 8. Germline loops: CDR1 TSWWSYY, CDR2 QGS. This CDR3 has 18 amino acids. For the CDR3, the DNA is TGTGCTCTTGGGGAACTAGAACTGGGGGATTTATGCACCGATAAACTCATCTTT. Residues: CALGELELGDLCTDKLIF.

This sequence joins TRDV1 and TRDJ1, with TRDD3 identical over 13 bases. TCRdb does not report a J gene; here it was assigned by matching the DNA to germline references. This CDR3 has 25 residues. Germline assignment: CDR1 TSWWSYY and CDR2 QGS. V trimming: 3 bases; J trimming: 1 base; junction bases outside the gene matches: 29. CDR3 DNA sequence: TGTGCTCTTGGGGACCTGAAGCATAGCGTACTGGGGGATACGCGAGTGTGGGGCTTCACCGATAAACTCATCTTT. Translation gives CALGDLKHSVLGDTRVWGFTDKLIF.

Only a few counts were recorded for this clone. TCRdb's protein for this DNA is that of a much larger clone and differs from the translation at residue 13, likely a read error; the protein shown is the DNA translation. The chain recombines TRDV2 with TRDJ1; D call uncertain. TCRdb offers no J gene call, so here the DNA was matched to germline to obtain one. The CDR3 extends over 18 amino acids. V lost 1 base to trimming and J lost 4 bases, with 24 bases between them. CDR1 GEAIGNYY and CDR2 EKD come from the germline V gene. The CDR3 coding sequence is TGTGCCTGTGACACGCTGGAACAACAGGCGGCTTACATCGATAAACTCATCTTT. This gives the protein CACDTLEQQAAYIDKLIF.

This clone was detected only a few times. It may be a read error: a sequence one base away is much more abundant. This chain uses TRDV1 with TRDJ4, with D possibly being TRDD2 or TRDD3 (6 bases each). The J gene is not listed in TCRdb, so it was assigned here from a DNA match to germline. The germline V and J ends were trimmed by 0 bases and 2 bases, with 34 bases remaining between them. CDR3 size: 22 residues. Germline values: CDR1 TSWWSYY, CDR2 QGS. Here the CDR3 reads CALGELEFLCAPGDVRERPLIF. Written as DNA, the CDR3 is TGTGCTCTTGGGGAACTCGAATTCCTATGTGCTCCGGGGGACGTTAGAGAAAGACCCCTGATCTTT.

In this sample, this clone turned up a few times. The CDR3 coding sequence is TGTGCTCTTGGGGAAACTTATGTCGGGCTGGGGGACTCGACACTGTACGTGTACACCGATAAACTCATCTTT. Translated: CALGETYVGLGDSTLYVYTDKLIF. This chain links TRDV1 with TRDJ1; 8 nucleotides agree with TRDD3. The J gene is absent in TCRdb and was assigned here via DNA matching to germline. Germline V lookup: CDR1 TSWWSYY, CDR2 QGS. This CDR3 has 24 amino acids. The J segment lost 0 bases and the V segment lost 2 bases, leaving 29 bases of the junction unmatched.